The sequence of this T cell receptor beta chain was determined in a study of radiation and T cells in renal cell carcinoma. The protocol was immunoSEQ multiplex PCR, while the TCRdb copy is restricted to in-frame clones and leaves out a portion. Of roughly 58,000 clones listed, about 74% are singletons. This clone was found once. Antigen unknown. Germline V CDR1 and CDR2: MNHEY, SVGAGI. CDR3 length equals 16 residues. The V end lost 4 bases, the J end lost 0 bases, and 12 bases lay between the germline ends. Indicated time point: blood 4 weeks post-SBRT, at nephrectomy. Noted treatment: 15 Gy SBRT to primary tumor, nephrectomy 4 weeks later. Serial blood draws occurred at baseline and 2 and 4 weeks post-SBRT. Clear cell pathology was present in this patient's renal cell carcinoma. Notes on the study in general: Pretreatment tumor biopsies were lacking, so baseline clonotypes are unknown. From baseline, blood top tumor clonotypes peaked at 2 weeks post-radiation.

This sample comprised blood, obtained from a patient whose treatment included radiotherapy and nephrectomy. The chain has TRBV6-5 and TRBJ2-2; D uncertain. This clonotype was obtained from a man in his sixties with renal cell carcinoma. The CDR3 loop reads CASSSLAKANTGELFF. The CDR3 coding sequence is TGTGCCAGCAGTTCCCTTGCGAAGGCGAACACCGGGGAGCTGTTTTTT.